Following are 32 T cell receptor beta chains from one sample sequenced in a study of blood T cell repertoires in COVID-19. Sequenced by immunoSEQ multiplex PCR; TCRdb stores in-frame clones only, minus some. The sample shows 250,000 to 350,000 clones, approximately 84% of them seen only once. The sample comprised peripheral blood. These receptors were obtained from a human donor with COVID-19, enrolled during active disease. The donor label of this sample is uncertain.

CDR3 amino acids: CASSLQPRGGANVLTF. The CDR3 nucleotides read TGTGCCAGCAGCTTGCAACCCAGGGGGGGGGCCAACGTCCTGACTTTC. V and J are TRBV5-4 and TRBJ2-6; the match to TRBD1 covers 7 bases. The CDR3 loop spans 16 amino acids. Losses at the gene ends were 1 base for V and 4 bases for J; bases not matched to a gene: 5. Germline assignment: CDR1 SGHNT and CDR2 YYREEE (reference sequence).

Remarks on this clone: A read error is likely, as this CDR3 ends without the conserved phenylalanine or tryptophan. The DNA is left out, because the CDR3 cannot be placed on it with certainty; the CDR3 is given as TCRdb lists it. V gene TRBV6-5 combines with J gene TRBJ2-7; the tabulated D call, TRBD1, remains unverified against the DNA. The germline CDR1 and CDR2 sequences are MNHEY and SVGAGI. With termini counted, the CDR3 has 14 amino acids. The CDR3 spells CASSTGQDNNPVLG.

The chain links TRBV2 to TRBJ2-1; TRBD2 agrees at 14 bases. The CDR3 covers 15 residues. Germline V gene data show CDR1 as SNHLY and CDR2 as FYNNEI. V lost 6 bases to trimming and J lost 9 bases; unmatched junction nucleotides: 7. Written as DNA, the CDR3 is TGTGCCAGCAGACGACTAGCGGGAGGGCCTGGTGAGCAGTTCTTC. Translation gives CASRRLAGGPGEQFF.

This chain links TRBV19 with TRBJ1-1, with 8 bases lining up with TRBD1. The V segment lost 8 bases and the J segment 1 base; nucleotides outside the gene matches: 3. CDR1 is LNHDA, CDR2 SQIVND, per germline (reference sequence). The CDR3 spans 13 residues. The DNA for the CDR3 is TGTGCCAGTCGCGGACAGGGGAACACTGAAGCTTTCTTT. Amino acids: CASRGQGNTEAFF.

The CDR3 reads CAISARAGMNTEAFF. CDR3 DNA: TGTGCCATCAGTGCCAGGGCAGGGATGAACACTGAAGCTTTCTTT. The rearrangement links TRBV10-3 to TRBJ1-1; perhaps TRBD1 as D (5 bases). CDR1 and CDR2 (germline): ENHRY, SYGVKD. Trimming stripped 4 bases from V and 0 bases from J, with 12 bases between. CDR3 size: 15 residues.

The rearrangement links TRBV9 to TRBJ1-1; D uncertain. Germline V gene lookup returns CDR1 SGDLS and CDR2 YYNGEE. Trimming shortened V by 4 bases and J by 4 bases, and 14 bases separated the two germline ends. The CDR3 totals 14 residues. CDR3 sequence: CASSPRAAGTEAFF. The CDR3 nucleotides are TGTGCCAGCAGCCCTCGGGCGGCGGGCACTGAAGCTTTCTTT. Supplemented by reference TRBV9 and TRBJ1-1, the full variable domain reads DSGVTQTPKHLITATGQRVTLRCSPRSGDLSVYWYQQSLDQGLQFLIQYYNGEERAKGNILERFSAQQFPDLHSELNLSSLELGDSALYFCASSPRAAGTEAFFGQGTRLTVV.

This clone appeared a single time. The V gene is TRBV6-5, the J gene TRBJ2-7, with 8 bases identical to TRBD1. The length of the CDR3 is 14 residues. Trimming at V came to 5 bases and at J to 6 bases, leaving 9 bases not matched to a gene. CDR1 is MNHEY, CDR2 SVGAGI, per germline. CDR3 protein: CASSPPGQGGEQYF. The CDR3 DNA reads as TGTGCCAGCAGTCCCCCCGGACAGGGTGGCGAGCAGTACTTC.

The chain has TRBV6-4 and TRBJ2-7; 11 bases align to TRBD2. Per the germline V gene, CDR1 is MRHNA and CDR2 is SNTAGT. Germline trimming cut 5 bases from V and 8 bases from J; bases unmatched to any gene: 8. CDR3 length: 14 amino acids. CDR3 in amino acids: CASSQLAGAWKQYF. The CDR3, as DNA: TGTGCCAGCAGTCAACTAGCGGGGGCCTGGAAGCAGTACTTC.

This clone was seen just once. The chain is built from TRBV28 and TRBJ2-1; 11 bases map to TRBD1. This CDR3 has 15 residues. The V gene's germline CDR1 is MDHEN and CDR2 SYDVKM. The trim removed 6 bases at V and 8 bases at J, leaving 9 bases unmatched. The CDR3 DNA is TGTGCCAGCAGCCCCCCGGGACAGGGGGGTCATGAGCAGTTCTTC. Translating gives CASSPPGQGGHEQFF.

The chain recombines TRBV5-1 with TRBJ1-1; tentative D call: TRBD1 (6 bases). The CDR3 has 15 residues. The V end lost 4 bases, the J end lost 1 base, and 14 bases lay between the germline ends. Germline lookup yields CDR1 SGHRS and CDR2 YFSETQ. CDR3 sequence: CASSADSRGNTEAFF. The CDR3 bases are TGCGCCAGCAGCGCGGACAGTCGGGGGAACACTGAAGCTTTCTTT. The variable domain in full, with the rest retrieved from reference TRBV5-1 and TRBJ1-1, is KAGVTQTPRYLIKTRGQQVTLSCSPISGHRSVSWYQQTPGQGLQFLFEYFSETQRNKGNFPGRFSGRQFSNSRSEMNVSTLELGDSALYLCASSADSRGNTEAFFGQGTRLTVV.

V and J are TRBV19 and TRBJ2-3, with D possibly matching TRBD2 (6 bases). The CDR3 has 13 residues. V was trimmed by 1 base and J by 6 bases, leaving 8 bases between them. Germline assignment: CDR1 LNHDA and CDR2 SQIVND (reference sequence). Here the CDR3 reads CASSIGTTDTQYF. CDR3 bases: TGTGCCAGTAGTATAGGGACTACGGATACGCAGTATTTT.

This rearrangement joins TRBV6-5 to TRBJ2-7, with D possibly being TRBD2 (5 bases). V was shortened by 2 bases and J by 5 bases, with 13 bases between the two germline ends. Germline V gene data show CDR1 as MNHEY and CDR2 as SVGAGI. The CDR3 length is 14 residues. The CDR3 protein is CASSYTREAHEQYF. DNA for the CDR3: TGTGCCAGCAGTTACACCCGGGAAGCACACGAGCAGTACTTC.

This sequence joins TRBV28 and TRBJ1-5; 8 bases map to TRBD1. The ends lost 6 bases at V and 7 bases at J; junction bases unmatched: 14. From germline, CDR1 is MDHEN and CDR2 SYDVKM. The CDR3 is 16 amino acids. The CDR3 DNA follows: TGTGCCAGCAGCTTAACGACAGGGGCGGGTTCCCAGCCCCAGCATTTT. As protein: CASSLTTGAGSQPQHF.

The chain has TRBV19 and TRBJ1-2, with TRBD1 matching over 7 bases. CDR1 and CDR2 from the germline V gene are LNHDA and SQIVND (reference sequence). The ends lost 9 bases at V and 6 bases at J; junction bases unmatched: 10. This CDR3 comprises 13 residues. DNA for the CDR3: TGTGCCAGCCAAGACAGGGTTGGGGATGGCTACACCTTC. Amino acids: CASQDRVGDGYTF.

In this sample, this clone turned up a few times. The V call is TRBV11-3, the J call TRBJ1-2, with 8 positions matching TRBD1. Germline values: CDR1 SGHNT, CDR2 YENEEA. CDR3 size: 13 residues. The ends lost 5 bases at V and 5 bases at J; junction bases unmatched: 4. The CDR3 coding sequence is TGTGCCAGCAGCCGAACAGGGGGATATGGCTACACCTTC. Amino acids: CASSRTGGYGYTF.

V is TRBV19 and J is TRBJ1-4; D may be TRBD1 (5 bases). V lost 3 bases and J 5 bases, leaving 13 bases between the germline ends. The CDR3 loop spans 15 amino acids. Germline assignment: CDR1 LNHDA and CDR2 SQIVND (reference sequence). CDR3 residues: CASSIYDRRNEKLFF. The DNA of the CDR3 is TGTGCCAGTAGTATTTACGACAGAAGGAATGAAAAACTGTTTTTT. Full variable domain (remainder filled in from reference TRBV19 and TRBJ1-4): DGGITQSPKYLFRKEGQNVTLSCEQNLNHDAMYWYRQDPGQGLRLIYYSQIVNDFQKGDIAEGYSVSREKKESFPLTVTSAQKNPTAFYLCASSIYDRRNEKLFFGSGTQLSVL.

This clone was observed a single time. The chain combines TRBV5-6 with TRBJ1-5; D is possibly TRBD1 (5 bases). Trimming took off 4 bases at V and 5 bases at J, with 10 bases between the two ends. CDR1 and CDR2 (germline): SGHDT, YYEEEE. The CDR3 sequence is 13 residues long. For the CDR3, the DNA is TGTGCCAGCAGCCGGACAAGCTATCAGCCCCAGCATTTT. The encoded protein is CASSRTSYQPQHF.

The chain has TRBV7-9 and TRBJ1-1, with TRBD1 as a possible D gene (5 bases). The CDR3 is made up of 13 amino acids. Trimming left V 7 bases short and J 2 bases short, with 11 bases between. Germline values: CDR1 SEHNR, CDR2 FQNEAQ (reference sequence). CDR3 residues: CASKLDRNTEAFF. The CDR3, as DNA: TGTGCCAGCAAATTAGACAGAAACACTGAAGCTTTCTTT. The full variable domain, rest sourced from reference TRBV7-9 and TRBJ1-1, is DTGVSQNPRHKITKRGQNVTFRCDPISEHNRLYWYRQTLGQGPEFLTYFQNEAQLEKSRLLSDRFSAERPKGSFSTLEIQRTEQGDSAMYLCASKLDRNTEAFFGQGTRLTVV.

The V gene is TRBV6-5, the J gene TRBJ1-1; no firm D call. From germline, CDR1 is MNHEY and CDR2 SVGAGI. The CDR3 totals 13 residues. V was shortened by 5 bases and J by 8 bases, with 15 bases between the two germline ends. CDR3 protein: CASSMLSGWEAFF. For the CDR3, the DNA is TGTGCCAGCAGTATGCTCTCAGGTTGGGAAGCTTTCTTT.

The chain uses TRBV19 and TRBJ1-3; D remains unclear. The CDR3 sequence is 14 residues long. CDR1 and CDR2 from the germline V gene are LNHDA and SQIVND (reference sequence). V was shortened by 5 bases and J by 0 bases, with 8 bases between the two germline ends. CDR3 residues: CASSATGSGNTIYF. The CDR3 DNA reads as TGTGCCAGTAGTGCGACGGGCTCTGGAAACACCATATATTTT.

This clone was seen a handful of times. The CDR3 nucleotides read TGTGCCAGCAGTTACGAGGGCGGGAGCGTTGGTGGGACCCAGTACTTC. It is translated as CASSYEGGSVGGTQYF. The chain uses TRBV6-5 and TRBJ2-5; 7 bases are shared with TRBD2. The ends lost 2 bases at V and 7 bases at J; junction bases unmatched: 13. The CDR3 has 16 amino acids. The germline CDR1 and CDR2 sequences are MNHEY and SVGAGI.

The chain recombines TRBV30 with TRBJ2-7; tentatively, D is TRBD2 (6 bases). This CDR3 comprises 13 residues. V lost 2 bases and J 3 bases, leaving 11 bases between the germline ends. The V gene's germline CDR1 is GTSNPN and CDR2 SVGIG (reference sequence). CDR3 region: CAWSTGRGYEQYF. The CDR3 DNA reads TGTGCCTGGAGTACTGGGCGGGGCTACGAGCAGTACTTC.

A few counts support this clone. The rearrangement uses TRBV28 and TRBJ1-4; 8 bases align to TRBD1. Germline assignment: CDR1 MDHEN and CDR2 SYDVKM. Trimming cost V 6 bases and J 10 bases; bases outside gene matches: 10. CDR3 length: 14 residues. The CDR3 here is CASSPVRGQGKLFF. The DNA for the CDR3 is TGTGCCAGCAGCCCCGTCAGGGGGCAGGGAAAACTGTTTTTT.

V gene TRBV19 combines with J gene TRBJ1-1; TRBD1 aligns across 10 bases. The CDR3 has 16 residues. V trimming: 7 bases; J trimming: 1 base; junction bases outside the gene matches: 9. Germline CDR1 reads LNHDA; CDR2 reads SQIVND (reference sequence). This CDR3 reads CASKGDRGGWNTEAFF. The CDR3 DNA reads as TGTGCCAGTAAGGGGGACAGGGGAGGATGGAACACTGAAGCTTTCTTT.

Written as DNA, the CDR3 is TGTGCCAGCATACAGGGTGAGGGTACCGGGGAGCTGTTTTTT. Translation: CASIQGEGTGELFF. The V gene is TRBV19, the J gene TRBJ2-2, with D perhaps TRBD1 (6 bases). Looked up from germline, CDR1 is LNHDA and CDR2 is SQIVND (reference sequence). Trimming removed 9 bases at V and 5 bases at J, with 16 bases between. This CDR3 comprises 14 residues.

This clone showed up just a few times. The J gene is TRBJ2-1, the V gene TRBV2; 11 nucleotides match TRBD2. The V gene's germline CDR1 is SNHLY and CDR2 FYNNEI. J lost 4 bases, V lost 6 bases, and 2 bases had no gene match. This CDR3 contains 14 residues. CDR3 coding DNA: TGTGCCAGCAGGGGACTAGCGGAATACAATGAGCAGTTCTTC. Translation gives CASRGLAEYNEQFF.

CDR3 residues: CASSSGFGGTGELFF. In nucleotides, the CDR3 is TGTGCCAGCAGTAGTGGTTTCGGCGGAACCGGGGAGCTGTTTTTT. The chain employs TRBV2 and TRBJ2-2; no reliable D call. This CDR3 spans 15 amino acids. The V gene lost 5 bases and the J gene lost 5 bases, with 15 bases spanning the gap. Germline-derived CDR1 and CDR2 are SNHLY and FYNNEI.

The gene calls are TRBV7-9 and TRBJ2-3; 8 nucleotides match TRBD2. This CDR3 has 14 amino acids. V shed 5 bases, J shed 6 bases, and the junction held 7 bases outside the gene matches. Germline lookup yields CDR1 SEHNR and CDR2 FQNEAQ (reference sequence). The CDR3 reads CASSLQASGDTQYF. CDR3 sequence (DNA): TGTGCCAGCAGCCTCCAGGCTAGCGGGGATACGCAGTATTTT.

DNA for the CDR3: TGTGCCAGCAGCCGTCAATCGCCGGGGGAAAAACTGTTTTTT. Encoded protein: CASSRQSPGEKLFF. The V call is TRBV7-9, the J call TRBJ1-4; no clear D. Germline lookup yields CDR1 SEHNR and CDR2 FQNEAQ (reference sequence). V lost 5 bases to trimming and J lost 8 bases, with 15 bases between them. The CDR3 sequence is 14 residues long.

V is TRBV7-3 and J is TRBJ1-1; TRBD1 matches 8 bases. The J segment lost 3 bases and the V segment lost 5 bases, leaving 14 bases of the junction unmatched. This CDR3 has 17 amino acids. CDR1 and CDR2 (germline): SGHTA, FQGTGA. CDR3 sequence: CASSQTGQGPWDTEAFF. The CDR3 DNA is TGTGCCAGCAGCCAGACCGGACAGGGCCCCTGGGACACTGAAGCTTTCTTT.

V is TRBV10-1 and J is TRBJ2-1; D gene unclear. Germline assignment: CDR1 WNHNN and CDR2 SYGVQD (reference sequence). This CDR3 contains 14 residues. V was clipped by 3 bases and J by 3 bases, with 9 bases between them. The CDR3 coding sequence is TGCGCCAGCAGTGAACAGCCAGGCTACAATGAGCAGTTCTTC. It specifies CASSEQPGYNEQFF.

This clone was picked up a small number of times. The chain carries TRBV2 and TRBJ2-1, with 7 bases matching TRBD2. Trimming at V came to 6 bases and at J to 1 base, leaving 9 bases not matched to a gene. Germline CDR1 SNHLY, CDR2 FYNNEI. This CDR3 has 16 residues. The DNA for the CDR3 is TGTGCCAGCAGCCCCCGTTGGGGGGGGTCCTACAATGAGCAGTTCTTC. It codes for CASSPRWGGSYNEQFF.